The next 28 T cell receptor beta chains were all read from a single sample in a study of blood T cells in healthy people across ages. PCR was performed a second time for about 7 to 12 cycles using a sample-barcoded 5' primer and a J-beta primer mix. From the 5' RACE reads, TCRdb called clonotypes with MiXCR, one entry per CDR3 protein. The sample comprises 1.4 million or so distinct CDR3 sequences, 35% to 45% of which are singletons, and under 5% rests with the top ten. The sample comprised blood. All receptors derive from a woman aged 18-35 years in good health.

This clonotype has a single count. V is TRBV20-1 and J is TRBJ2-5; 10 bases match TRBD2. The CDR3 is 16 residues long. Per the germline V gene, CDR1 is DFQATT and CDR2 is SNEGSKA (reference sequence). J gave up 6 bases and V 0 bases, and 10 bases lay outside the gene matches. The CDR3 nucleotides are TGCAGTGCTAGAGATCTAGCTAGCGGGAGTGAGAAGACCCAGTACTTC. It encodes CSARDLASGSEKTQYF.

This clonotype was picked up a small number of times. The chain carries TRBV7-8 and TRBJ1-4, with D possibly TRBD1 on 5 matching bases. Germline-derived CDR1 and CDR2 are SGHVS and FQNEAQ. The CDR3 runs to 14 residues. The ends were cut back, 6 bases at V and 8 bases at J, with 16 bases in the middle. This CDR3 is CASRRGQGAEKLFF. CDR3 sequence (DNA): TGTGCCAGCAGGAGGGGCCAGGGTGCGGAAAAACTGTTTTTT.

V gene TRBV6-5 combines with J gene TRBJ1-2, with a weak D call TRBD1 (6 bases). Germline V gene data show CDR1 as MNHEY and CDR2 as SVGAGI. The V and J ends lost 0 bases and 4 bases respectively, with 15 bases between them. CDR3 length: 16 residues. As DNA, the CDR3 is TGTGCCAGCAGTTACTCAGGGGGGGCGCAGAGCTATGGCTACACCTTC. Translating gives CASSYSGGAQSYGYTF.

This clonotype was picked up a small number of times. The genes are TRBV4-3 and TRBJ2-1; tentatively, D is TRBD1 (6 bases). CDR3 length: 17 residues. Germline CDR1 reads LGHNA; CDR2 reads YSLEER. V lost 5 bases, J lost 4 bases, and 21 bases lay in between. CDR3 nucleotide sequence: TGCGCCAGCAGCTCGTACCATTCCGGGACAACTTACAATGAGCAGTTCTTC. The encoded protein is CASSSYHSGTTYNEQFF.

Only a few counts were recorded for this clonotype. The chain joins TRBV7-2 to TRBJ2-1, with 11 bases matching TRBD1. The junction had 5 bases not matched to a gene; V was cut back by 4 bases and J by 9 bases. The CDR3 sequence is 14 residues long. The germline CDR1 and CDR2 sequences are SGHTA and FQGNSA. The DNA for the CDR3 is TGTGCCAGCAGCTCTGGACAGGGGGCGCTTGAGCAGTTCTTC. This gives the protein CASSSGQGALEQFF.

This clonotype was seen once. The chain carries TRBV5-6 and TRBJ2-3; D unresolved. The V and J ends lost 4 bases and 0 bases respectively, with 15 bases between them. This CDR3 region has 16 residues. Germline V gene data show CDR1 as SGHDT and CDR2 as YYEEEE. Here the CDR3 reads CASSRKMGTSTDTQYF. For the CDR3, the DNA is TGTGCCAGCAGCCGAAAAATGGGAACTAGCACAGATACGCAGTATTTT.

This clonotype was observed a few times. The chain links TRBV28 to TRBJ2-5; D gene uncertain. The CDR3 consists of 13 residues. Per germline, CDR1 MDHEN and CDR2 SYDVKM. V was cut by 5 bases and J by 0 bases, with 7 bases left in between. The CDR3: CASSPANQETQYF. CDR3 nucleotide sequence: TGTGCCAGCAGTCCCGCAAACCAAGAGACCCAGTACTTC.

The J gene is TRBJ2-5, the V gene TRBV5-1; TRBD2 matches 13 bases. With V trimmed by 4 bases and J by 11 bases, 11 bases remained unmatched. Germline CDR1 reads SGHRS; CDR2 reads YFSETQ. CDR3 length: 15 residues. The chain's CDR3 is CASSPGLAGTVEQYF. CDR3 nucleotide sequence: TGCGCCAGCAGCCCGGGACTAGCGGGAACGGTTGAGCAGTACTTC.

About this clonotype: Germline is not matched at one junction end, which may reflect a read error. The chain has TRBV7-2 and TRBJ1-2; TRBD1 might be the D (5 bases). The CDR3 covers 14 residues. Germline-derived CDR1 and CDR2 are SGHTA and FQGNSA. In DNA, the CDR3 is TGTGCCAGCAACTTAGGTGGGGGGACCTATGGCTACACCTTC. This encodes CASNLGGGTYGYTF.

The CDR3 region is CASSLDLSWRGGRDSPLHF. The CDR3 nucleotides are TGTGCCAGCAGCTTAGACTTGTCCTGGAGGGGGGGCCGGGATTCACCCCTCCACTTT. This sequence joins TRBV7-9 and TRBJ1-6, with D possibly being TRBD1 (6 bases). The CDR3 has 19 residues. The germline V and J ends were trimmed by 1 base and 8 bases, with 24 bases remaining between them. Germline CDR1 is SEHNR and CDR2 is FQNEAQ (reference sequence).

The genes are TRBV4-3 and TRBJ2-1; D possibly uses TRBD1 or TRBD2 (7 bases each). Trimming removed 0 bases at V and 8 bases at J, with 14 bases between. The CDR3 runs to 15 residues. CDR1 is LGHNA, CDR2 YSLEER, per germline. The CDR3 sequence: CASSQDRQGGYEQFF. The CDR3, as DNA: TGCGCCAGCAGCCAAGACCGACAGGGAGGGTATGAGCAGTTCTTC.

This clonotype came up a few times. The chain's CDR3 is CSVGTGLGYTF. The CDR3 coding sequence is TGCAGCGTTGGGACAGGGCTTGGCTACACCTTC. This chain uses TRBV29-1 with TRBJ1-2; 8 bases map to TRBD1. J lost 7 bases, V lost 4 bases, and 2 bases had no gene match. The CDR3 length is 11 residues. Germline CDR1 reads SQVTM; CDR2 reads ANQGSEA. Full variable domain (missing parts from reference TRBV29-1 and TRBJ1-2): SAVISQKPSRDICQRGTSLTIQCQVDSQVTMMFWYRQQPGQSLTLIATANQGSEATYESGFVIDKFPISRPNLTFSTLTVSNMSPEDSSIYLCSVGTGLGYTFGSGTRLTVV.

This sequence joins TRBV7-2 and TRBJ1-3; maybe TRBD1 (5 bases). V was trimmed by 5 bases and J by 6 bases, leaving 20 bases between them. Germline V gene data show CDR1 as SGHTA and CDR2 as FQGNSA. The CDR3 has 16 amino acids. The CDR3 DNA reads TGTGCCAGCAGCGAACAGCCGGGACTGCCATCAAACACCATATATTTT. The encoded protein is CASSEQPGLPSNTIYF.

The sample holds a few counts of this clonotype. J is TRBJ1-2 and V is TRBV11-2; no clear D gene. V was clipped by 3 bases and J by 8 bases, with 10 bases between them. This CDR3 contains 12 residues. From germline, CDR1 is SGHAT and CDR2 FQNNGV. The CDR3 is CASSFGPWGYTF. The CDR3 DNA sequence: TGTGCCAGCAGCTTTGGCCCTTGGGGCTACACCTTC.

On this clonotype: A much larger clone is a single base away; this may be a read error. The gene calls are TRBV6-4 and TRBJ2-1; no definite D call. The CDR3 runs to 14 residues. The ends were cut back, 5 bases at V and 8 bases at J, with 16 bases in the middle. In germline, CDR1 is MRHNA, CDR2 SNTAGT. CDR3 sequence: CASSNGLPRDEQFF. As DNA, the CDR3 is TGTGCCAGCAGTAACGGCCTCCCTAGGGATGAGCAGTTCTTC.

The V gene is TRBV12-3 or TRBV12-4, the J gene TRBJ2-1; D possibly corresponds to TRBD2 (6 bases). CDR3 length: 13 residues. Trimming shortened V by 6 bases and J by 10 bases, and 16 bases separated the two germline ends. The CDR3 bases are TGTGCCAGCAGGCCCGGGACTCCCGGGGAGCAGTTCTTC. Residues: CASRPGTPGEQFF.

This clonotype was detected only a few times. J is TRBJ1-2 and V is TRBV27; D gene uncertain. V gave up 0 bases and J gave up 4 bases, with 12 bases separating them. This CDR3 comprises 15 residues. Germline V gives CDR1 MNHEY, CDR2 SMNVEV (reference sequence). Here the CDR3 reads CASSLSGPRRYGYTF. For the CDR3, the DNA is TGTGCCAGCAGTTTATCTGGGCCGCGGCGCTATGGCTACACCTTC.

The chain carries TRBV6-2 or TRBV6-3 and TRBJ1-2; D gene unclear. CDR1 is MNHEY and CDR2 is SVGEGT in the germline V gene. The CDR3 runs 15 residues. Trimming removed 4 bases at V and 2 bases at J, with 14 bases between. CDR3 nucleotides: TGTGCCAGCAGTTCCATGCTACAGTACAACTATGGCTACACCTTC. Translated, it gives CASSSMLQYNYGYTF.

Notes on this clonotype: A much larger clone differs from this one at a single base, so this may be a read error. This chain connects TRBV7-2 to TRBJ1-5; 7 positions match TRBD1. This CDR3 is 15 amino acids long. Germline loops: CDR1 SGHTA, CDR2 FQGNSA. Written as DNA, the CDR3 is TGTGTCAGCAGCTTAGTGGGACAGAGCAATCAGCCCCAGCATTTT. Its translation is CVSSLVGQSNQPQHF.

The chain joins TRBV6-6 to TRBJ1-2, with D tentatively TRBD1 (6 bases). Per germline, CDR1 MNHNY and CDR2 SVGAGI (reference sequence). The CDR3 spans 14 residues. The V and J ends lost 4 bases and 1 base respectively, with 10 bases between them. CDR3: CASSFTGFNYGYTF. The CDR3 DNA is TGTGCCAGCAGTTTCACAGGGTTTAACTATGGCTACACCTTC.

A few counts support this clonotype. The chain couples TRBV6-1 to TRBJ2-3, with 10 bases matching TRBD2. V was clipped by 2 bases and J by 2 bases; unmatched bases: 7. Germline V gene lookup returns CDR1 MNHNS and CDR2 SASEGT. CDR3 length equals 17 residues. The CDR3 here is CASSETTSGNPTDTQYF. The CDR3 DNA sequence: TGTGCCAGCAGTGAAACCACTAGCGGGAATCCCACAGATACGCAGTATTTT.

This clonotype has more than one count but fewer than ten. V is TRBV13 and J is TRBJ2-5; TRBD1 is a possible D gene (6 bases). This CDR3 is built from 15 residues. CDR1 is PRHDT and CDR2 is FYEKMQ in the germline V gene (reference sequence). The V end was cut by 3 bases, the J end by 0 bases, with 11 bases between. The CDR3 DNA reads TGTGCCAGCAGCTTGGCCACAGGGTACCAAGAGACCCAGTACTTC. Translated, it gives CASSLATGYQETQYF.

This clonotype showed up just a few times. This sequence joins TRBV29-1 and TRBJ2-5, with D perhaps TRBD1 (5 bases). Judging by the DNA end, TRBJ2-7 fits better; the J call may be wrong. The CDR3 sequence is 14 residues long. CDR1 and CDR2 (germline): SQVTM, ANQGSEA. CDR3 in amino acids: CSARTAVGDYEQYF. CDR3 sequence (DNA): TGCAGCGCCCGTACGGCGGTAGGGGATTACGAGCAGTACTTC.

This clonotype was picked up one time. This sequence joins TRBV20-1 and TRBJ2-7; 10 positions match TRBD2. The length of the CDR3 is 15 residues. Germline V gene sequence: CDR1 DFQATT, CDR2 SNEGSKA (reference sequence). V lost 3 bases to trimming and J lost 3 bases; unmatched junction nucleotides: 8. This CDR3 reads CSARVSGRDFYEQYF. CDR3 nucleotide sequence: TGCAGTGCTAGGGTAAGCGGGAGGGATTTCTACGAGCAGTACTTC.

The gene calls are TRBV7-2 and TRBJ2-3; D is unresolved. The CDR3 contains 16 residues. The germline CDR1 and CDR2 sequences are SGHTA and FQGNSA. V was shortened by 2 bases and J by 14 bases, with 26 bases between the two germline ends. Here the CDR3 reads CASSLSYAPISPRRYF. Written as DNA, the CDR3 is TGTGCCAGCAGCTTATCGTACGCACCTATCTCCCCTCGTCGGTATTTT.

The J gene is TRBJ1-2, the V gene TRBV5-6; no clear D gene. Trimming shortened V by 4 bases and J by 3 bases, and 19 bases separated the two germline ends. Germline V gene sequence: CDR1 SGHDT, CDR2 YYEEEE. The CDR3 totals 16 residues. CDR3 sequence reads: CASSPDTKVVYYGYTF. CDR3 nucleotide sequence: TGTGCCAGCAGCCCCGATACTAAAGTCGTGTACTATGGCTACACCTTC.

A word on this clonotype: No conserved phenylalanine or tryptophan ends this CDR3, so it is likely a read error. This CDR3 reads CASSQVKDMNEQYL. DNA for the CDR3: TGCGCCAGCAGCCAAGTCAAGGATATGAACGAGCAGTACTTA. This chain uses TRBV4-3 with TRBJ2-7; D not certain. Trimming took 1 base from V and 5 from J, leaving 12 bases between them. CDR3 size: 14 residues. Germline CDR1 reads LGHNA; CDR2 reads YSLEER.

The chain uses TRBV4-1 and TRBJ2-7; the D gene is possibly TRBD1 (6 bases). Trimming removed 0 bases at V and 3 bases at J, with 9 bases between. The CDR3 is made up of 14 amino acids. In germline, CDR1 is MGHRA, CDR2 YSYEKL. The CDR3 reads CASSQEDRNYEQYF. The CDR3 DNA reads TGCGCCAGCAGCCAAGAGGACAGAAACTACGAGCAGTACTTC.